This entry lists 30 T cell receptor beta chains sequenced from one sample in a study of regulatory T cells in long-lasting Graves disease. Described time point: newly diagnosed GD, antithyroid drugs for less than 3 months. PBMCs were the source of the RNA used for TCR sequencing. Construction of TCR beta libraries relied on iRepertoire HTBI primers and on Arm-PCR targeting CDR3 regions. TCRdb re-called the multiplex PCR reads through MiXCR, storing one row per CDR3 protein. The table lists about 400,000 distinct CDR3 sequences, around 15% of them singletons, with 22% in the top ten. The sample consisted of peripheral blood mononuclear cells (PBMCs), taken at new diagnosis, from a patient treated with antithyroid drugs. The receptors were gathered from a female donor with Graves disease.

Ten or more counts support this clonotype. This chain uses TRBV29-1 with TRBJ2-7, with 11 bases matching TRBD1. V was pared by 3 bases and J by 7 bases, with 8 bases of the junction left unmatched. CDR3 length: 14 amino acids. Germline V lookup: CDR1 SQVTM, CDR2 ANQGSEA. Here the CDR3 reads CSVDVGQGAEEQYF. CDR3 DNA sequence: TGCAGCGTTGATGTTGGACAGGGGGCGGAAGAGCAGTACTTC.

Ten or more counts support this clonotype. The chain is built from TRBV20-1 and TRBJ1-2; no firm D call. CDR1 DFQATT and CDR2 SNEGSKA come from the germline V gene (reference sequence). CDR3 length: 13 residues. V lost 4 bases and J lost 2, with 11 bases in between. The CDR3 sequence is CSANPTENYGYTF. The CDR3 nucleotides read TGCAGTGCTAATCCGACTGAGAACTATGGCTACACCTTC.

This clonotype was seen a few times. J is TRBJ2-7 and V is TRBV29-1; 7 positions agree with TRBD2. In germline, CDR1 is SQVTM, CDR2 ANQGSEA. This CDR3 has 15 residues. V lost 0 bases to trimming and J lost 0 bases; unmatched junction nucleotides: 5. CDR3 DNA sequence: TGCAGCGTTGAAGAGGGTCGGGACTACTCCTACGAGCAGTACTTC. Translating gives CSVEEGRDYSYEQYF.

This clonotype was seen at least ten times. CDR3 DNA: TGTGCCAGCAGCATAGGGACTGCAGAAGAGACCCAGTACTTC. Encoded protein: CASSIGTAEETQYF. The genes are TRBV7-9 and TRBJ2-5; tentative D call: TRBD2 (6 bases). The germline V gene encodes CDR1 SEHNR and CDR2 FQNEAQ (reference sequence). The CDR3 covers 14 residues. The V end was cut by 5 bases, the J end by 3 bases, with 13 bases between. The complete variable domain, with remaining parts taken from reference TRBV7-9 and TRBJ2-5, reads DTGVSQNPRHKITKRGQNVTFRCDPISEHNRLYWYRQTLGQGPEFLTYFQNEAQLEKSRLLSDRFSAERPKGSFSTLEIQRTEQGDSAMYLCASSIGTAEETQYFGPGTRLLVL.

This clonotype was counted many times. V and J are TRBV3-1 and TRBJ1-6; 9 nucleotides align to TRBD1. Germline trimming cut 1 base from V and 8 bases from J; bases unmatched to any gene: 3. CDR1 is LGHDT and CDR2 is YNNKEL in the germline V gene (reference sequence). The CDR3 totals 15 residues. For the CDR3, the DNA is TGTGCCAGCAGCCAAGGACAGGGGGATGATTCACCCCTCCACTTT. Amino acid sequence: CASSQGQGDDSPLHF.

The chain links TRBV4-2 to TRBJ2-7; D is perhaps TRBD1 (5 bases). The germline V and J ends were trimmed by 1 base and 3 bases, with 25 bases remaining between them. Germline lookup yields CDR1 LGHNA and CDR2 YNFKEQ. CDR3 size: 19 residues. The CDR3 spells CASSQVGRRPTASYYEQYF. The CDR3 DNA reads as TGTGCCAGCAGCCAAGTTGGACGCAGGCCGACAGCGTCATACTACGAGCAGTACTTC.

This clonotype was seen many times. The chain recombines TRBV4-1 with TRBJ2-1, with D unresolved. Germline-derived CDR1 and CDR2 are MGHRA and YSYEKL. Trimming removed 1 base at V and 10 bases at J, with 14 bases between. This CDR3 comprises 14 residues. CDR3 region: CASSQGVNQREQFF. DNA for the CDR3: TGCGCCAGCAGCCAAGGGGTTAACCAGCGCGAGCAGTTCTTC.

This clonotype was detected only a few times. The chain is built from TRBV12-3 or TRBV12-4 and TRBJ2-1; TRBD1 agrees at 7 bases. The V segment lost 6 bases and the J segment 4 bases; nucleotides outside the gene matches: 9. This CDR3 is 15 amino acids long. Here the CDR3 DNA reads TGTGCCAGCAGCAACCCAGGGGGTCCTTACAATGAGCAGTTCTTC. This codes for CASSNPGGPYNEQFF.

This clonotype came up a few times. The chain carries TRBV27 and TRBJ2-2; a weak D match, TRBD1 (5 bases). Deletions cut 4 bases from V and 7 bases from J, with 10 bases between. This CDR3 contains 13 residues. Per the germline V gene, CDR1 is MNHEY and CDR2 is SMNVEV (reference sequence). The CDR3, as DNA: TGTGCCAGCAGTTCCCTAGGGGTCGGGGAGCTGTTTTTT. Amino acid sequence: CASSSLGVGELFF.

This clonotype was detected only a few times. The genes are TRBV7-2 and TRBJ2-7; D unresolved. This CDR3 is built from 15 residues. Trimming pared 1 base from V and 1 base from J, leaving 11 bases between. CDR1 is SGHTA, CDR2 FQGNSA, per germline. CDR3 sequence reads: CASSLGGSPSYEQYF. DNA for the CDR3: TGTGCCAGCAGCTTAGGTGGCTCGCCATCCTACGAGCAGTACTTC.

This clonotype was seen repeatedly, ten times or more. The CDR3 loop is CAWSLGWGSTEAFF. The DNA for the CDR3 is TGTGCCTGGAGTCTGGGTTGGGGGTCTACTGAAGCTTTCTTT. This chain links TRBV30 with TRBJ1-1; D is possibly TRBD1 (5 bases). This CDR3 region has 14 residues. Trimming removed 2 bases at V and 5 bases at J, with 15 bases between. Germline loops: CDR1 GTSNPN, CDR2 SVGIG (reference sequence). Full variable domain (outside the CDR3, taken from reference TRBV30 and TRBJ1-1): SQTIHQWPATLVQPVGSPLSLECTVEGTSNPNLYWYRQAAGRGLQLLFYSVGIGQISSEVPQNLSASRPQDRQFILSSKKLLLSDSGFYLCAWSLGWGSTEAFFGQGTRLTVV.

This clonotype occurred many times. The chain links TRBV5-5 to TRBJ1-2; D is uncertain. In germline, CDR1 is SGHKS, CDR2 YYEKEE (reference sequence). V was trimmed by 5 bases and J by 4 bases, leaving 9 bases between them. The CDR3 has 12 residues. The CDR3 sequence: CASSRGLYGYTF. The CDR3 DNA is TGTGCCAGCAGTCGAGGACTCTATGGCTACACCTTC.

This clonotype has ten or more counts. V and J are TRBV7-2 and TRBJ1-1; D is uncertain. V was trimmed by 1 base and J by 9 bases, leaving 9 bases between them. Looked up from germline, CDR1 is SGHTA and CDR2 is FQGNSA. The CDR3 length is 12 residues. CDR3 coding DNA: TGTGCCAGCAGCTTAGGGGCTAAAAAAGCTTTCTTT. It translates to CASSLGAKKAFF.

This clonotype was detected many times. One end of the junction varies from germline; a read error may be responsible. The V gene is TRBV5-1, the J gene TRBJ2-3; a weak D match, TRBD1 (5 bases). Per germline, CDR1 SGHRS and CDR2 YFSETQ. This CDR3 contains 15 residues. The CDR3 protein is CASSLADSSTDTQYF. The CDR3 DNA is TGTGCCAGCAGCTTGGCCGACAGTAGCACAGATACGCAGTATTTT. Complete variable domain (other parts from reference TRBV5-1 and TRBJ2-3): KAGVTQTPRYLIKTRGQQVTLSCSPISGHRSVSWYQQTPGQGLQFLFEYFSETQRNKGNFPGRFSGRQFSNSRSEMNVSTLELGDSALYLCASSLADSSTDTQYFGPGTRLTVL.

This clonotype was counted many times. The J gene is TRBJ1-2, the V gene TRBV10-3; D ambiguous. Germline-derived CDR1 and CDR2 are ENHRY and SYGVKD. This CDR3 has 16 residues. The V end was cut by 2 bases, the J end by 10 bases, with 23 bases between. CDR3 coding DNA: TGTGCCATCAGTGAGACTCGGGATGATTATGGGTCTGACTACACCTTC. Encoded protein: CAISETRDDYGSDYTF.

This clonotype was observed many times. The chain joins TRBV6-1 to TRBJ2-7, with D hard to call. Germline CDR1 is MNHNS and CDR2 is SASEGT. Between the trimmed V and J ends, which lost 0 bases and 3 bases, there was a span of 12 bases. The CDR3 loop spans 15 amino acids. The CDR3 loop reads CASSEAPGHFYEQYF. In DNA form, the CDR3 reads TGTGCCAGCAGTGAAGCGCCCGGGCATTTCTACGAGCAGTACTTC.

The rearrangement joins TRBV20-1 to TRBJ2-2; 8 bases are a match to TRBD1. Germline V gene lookup returns CDR1 DFQATT and CDR2 SNEGSKA (reference sequence). The CDR3 is 13 amino acids. J lost 6 bases, V lost 6 bases, and 6 bases had no gene match. CDR3 sequence (DNA): TGCAGTGCGATGGACAGGGCGGCCGGGGAGCTGTTTTTT. This translates into CSAMDRAAGELFF.

In its sample, this clonotype was seen many times. The chain uses TRBV6-1 and TRBJ1-2; weak D call: TRBD1 (5 bases). In germline, CDR1 is MNHNS, CDR2 SASEGT. CDR3 length: 13 residues. Trimming removed 6 bases from V and 7 bases from J, with 15 bases in between. The CDR3 region is CASSTTGAAGYTF. DNA for the CDR3: TGTGCCAGCAGCACCACAGGAGCGGCTGGCTACACCTTC.

A few counts support this clonotype. The V and J genes are TRBV27 and TRBJ1-5; D gene unclear. The CDR3 has 16 residues. Trimming shortened V by 4 bases and J by 6 bases, and 19 bases separated the two germline ends. Germline V lookup: CDR1 MNHEY, CDR2 SMNVEV (reference sequence). The CDR3 is CASSSTTSGATQPQHF. The CDR3 bases are TGTGCCAGCAGTTCGACGACATCGGGCGCGACTCAGCCCCAGCATTTT.

Only a few counts were recorded for this clonotype. This may be a read error: a much more frequent sequence differs by one nucleotide. The chain couples TRBV12-3 or TRBV12-4 to TRBJ2-7, with 8 bases lining up with TRBD2. CDR3 length: 19 amino acids. With 5 bases clipped from V and 7 bases from J, the junction kept 25 bases outside the gene matches. CDR3 loop: CASSPSALAVWSSYNEQYF. The DNA of the CDR3 is TGTGCCAGCAGTCCGTCGGCACTAGCGGTGTGGAGCTCCTACAATGAGCAGTACTTC.

This clonotype was recorded a few times. The CDR3 is CAISYGDWQYF. For the CDR3, the DNA is TGTGCCATCAGTTATGGTGATTGGCAGTACTTC. The genes are TRBV10-3 and TRBJ2-7, with D unclear. Germline V gene sequence: CDR1 ENHRY, CDR2 SYGVKD. There are 11 residues in the CDR3. V was pared by 5 bases and J by 9 bases, with 11 bases between.

This clonotype was picked up many times. V usage is TRBV28 and J usage is TRBJ1-5; D gene unclear. Trimming took 3 bases from V and 6 from J, leaving 12 bases between them. The germline V gene has CDR1 MDHEN and CDR2 SYDVKM. This CDR3 region has 14 residues. CDR3 DNA sequence: TGTGCCAGCAGTTTCATCGAGTTAAGTCAGCCCCAGCATTTT. Amino acids: CASSFIELSQPQHF.

This clonotype has just a few counts. V usage is TRBV19 and J usage is TRBJ2-2, with D possibly TRBD1 on 5 matching bases. Germline values: CDR1 LNHDA, CDR2 SQIVND (reference sequence). There are 15 residues in the CDR3. Trimming stripped 0 bases from V and 4 bases from J, with 9 bases between. CDR3 amino acids: CASSIEGRATGELFF. In nucleotides, the CDR3 is TGTGCCAGTAGTATAGAGGGCAGGGCCACCGGGGAGCTGTTTTTT.

This clonotype came up a few times. This CDR3 is CASSVTGGSSSYEQYF. CDR3 nucleotides: TGTGCCAGCAGCGTTACAGGGGGATCATCCTCCTACGAGCAGTACTTC. V gene TRBV9 combines with J gene TRBJ2-7; 8 bases are shared with TRBD1. Trimming at V came to 2 bases and at J to 0 bases, leaving 7 bases not matched to a gene. The CDR3 is made up of 16 amino acids. Per the germline V gene, CDR1 is SGDLS and CDR2 is YYNGEE.

The table lists this clonotype with many counts. The V and J genes are TRBV28 and TRBJ2-4; D unresolved. Germline V gene data show CDR1 as MDHEN and CDR2 as SYDVKM. The CDR3 totals 15 residues. Trimming pared 6 bases from V and 0 bases from J, leaving 12 bases between. CDR3: CASSLTRLAKNIQYF. CDR3 nucleotide sequence: TGTGCCAGCAGCCTAACAAGACTAGCCAAAAACATTCAGTACTTC.

Ten or more counts support this clonotype. This sequence joins TRBV20-1 and TRBJ2-1; possibly TRBD2 for D (6 bases). Germline CDR1 and CDR2: DFQATT and SNEGSKA (reference sequence). V was trimmed by 0 bases and J by 4 bases, leaving 10 bases between them. CDR3 length: 14 residues. CDR3 nucleotide sequence: TGCAGTGCTAGAGATCGGGACTCTTACAATGAGCAGTTCTTC. Translating gives CSARDRDSYNEQFF.

J is TRBJ2-1 and V is TRBV6-1; tentatively, D is TRBD1 or TRBD2 (6 bases each). Trimming left V 3 bases short and J 7 bases short, with 10 bases between. Looked up from germline, CDR1 is MNHNS and CDR2 is SASEGT. CDR3 length: 13 amino acids. The CDR3, as DNA: TGTGCCAGCAGTGAGGGGGGCTGGAATGAGCAGTTCTTC. Translation gives CASSEGGWNEQFF.

Many counts were recorded for this clonotype. J is TRBJ1-1 and V is TRBV18, with TRBD1 as a possible D gene (6 bases). The CDR3 totals 14 residues. Trimming cost V 8 bases and J 1 base, with 14 bases left between them. Germline V gene lookup returns CDR1 KGHSH and CDR2 LQKENI. The CDR3 DNA sequence: TGTGCCAGCAGCCCTCAGACAGGGAACACTGAAGCTTTCTTT. It codes for CASSPQTGNTEAFF.

The chain couples TRBV11-2 to TRBJ2-1; 13 nucleotides align to TRBD2. Germline CDR1 is SGHAT and CDR2 is FQNNGV. J was trimmed by 9 bases and V by 2 bases; bases with no gene match: 7. The CDR3 has 16 residues. CDR3 in amino acids: CASSLLGTSGGGEQFF. CDR3 sequence (DNA): TGTGCCAGCAGCTTATTGGGAACTAGCGGGGGGGGTGAGCAGTTCTTC.

The J gene is TRBJ1-5, the V gene TRBV4-1; unclear D gene. This CDR3 region has 17 residues. The germline CDR1 and CDR2 sequences are MGHRA and YSYEKL. V gave up 2 bases and J gave up 1 base, with 15 bases separating them. CDR3 sequence: CASSQWPSSASNQPQHF. CDR3 coding DNA: TGCGCCAGCAGCCAATGGCCATCTTCAGCGAGCAATCAGCCCCAGCATTTT.